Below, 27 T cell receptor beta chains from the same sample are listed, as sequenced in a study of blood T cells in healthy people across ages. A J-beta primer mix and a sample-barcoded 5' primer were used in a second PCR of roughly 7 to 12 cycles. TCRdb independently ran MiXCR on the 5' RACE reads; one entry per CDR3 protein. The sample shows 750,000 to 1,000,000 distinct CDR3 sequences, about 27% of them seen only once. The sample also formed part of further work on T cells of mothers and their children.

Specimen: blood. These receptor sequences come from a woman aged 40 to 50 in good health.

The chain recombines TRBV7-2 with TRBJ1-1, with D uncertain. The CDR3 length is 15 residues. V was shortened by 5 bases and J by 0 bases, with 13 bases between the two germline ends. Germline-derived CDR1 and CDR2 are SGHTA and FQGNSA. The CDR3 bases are TGTGCCAGCAGCCCCCTTGAGAATATGAACACTGAAGCTTTCTTT. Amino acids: CASSPLENMNTEAFF.

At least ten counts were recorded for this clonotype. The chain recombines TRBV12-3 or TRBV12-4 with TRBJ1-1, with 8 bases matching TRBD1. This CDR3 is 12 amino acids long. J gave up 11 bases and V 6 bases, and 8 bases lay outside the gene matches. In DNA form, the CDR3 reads TGTGCCAGCAGCTTGGACAGGGCGAGGGCTTTCTTT. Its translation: CASSLDRARAFF.

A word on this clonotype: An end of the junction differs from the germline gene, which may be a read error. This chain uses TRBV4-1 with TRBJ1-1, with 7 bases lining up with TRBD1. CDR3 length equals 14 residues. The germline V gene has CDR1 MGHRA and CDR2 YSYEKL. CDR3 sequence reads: CASSSLEGATEAFF. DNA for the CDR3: TGTGCCAGCAGCTCCCTCGAGGGGGCCACTGAAGCTTTCTTT.

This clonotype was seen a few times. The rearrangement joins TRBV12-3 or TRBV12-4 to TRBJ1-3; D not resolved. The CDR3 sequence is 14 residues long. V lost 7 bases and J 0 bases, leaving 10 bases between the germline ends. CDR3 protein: CASTPWGSGNTIYF. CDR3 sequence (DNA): TGTGCCAGCACTCCTTGGGGCTCTGGAAACACCATATATTTT.

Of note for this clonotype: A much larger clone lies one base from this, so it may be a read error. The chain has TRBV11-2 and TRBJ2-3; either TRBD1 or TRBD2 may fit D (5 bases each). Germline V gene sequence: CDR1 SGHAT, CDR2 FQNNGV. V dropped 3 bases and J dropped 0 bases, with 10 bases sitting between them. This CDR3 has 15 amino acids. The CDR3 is CASSFMGVSTDTQYF. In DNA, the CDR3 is TGTGCCAGCAGCTTCATGGGGGTTAGCACAGATACGCAGTATTTT.

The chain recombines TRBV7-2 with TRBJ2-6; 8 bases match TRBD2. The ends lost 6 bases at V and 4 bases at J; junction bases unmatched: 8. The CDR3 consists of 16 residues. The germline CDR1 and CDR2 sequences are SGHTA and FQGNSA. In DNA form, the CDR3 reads TGTGCCAGCAGTCCAAGCGGGGGACGGGGGGCCAACGTCCTGACTTTC. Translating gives CASSPSGGRGANVLTF.

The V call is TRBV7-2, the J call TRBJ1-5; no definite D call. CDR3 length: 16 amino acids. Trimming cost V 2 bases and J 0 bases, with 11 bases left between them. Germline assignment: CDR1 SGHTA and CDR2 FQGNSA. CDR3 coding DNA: TGTGCCAGCAGCTTACCCGGACGGTATAGCAATCAGCCCCAGCATTTT. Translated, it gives CASSLPGRYSNQPQHF.

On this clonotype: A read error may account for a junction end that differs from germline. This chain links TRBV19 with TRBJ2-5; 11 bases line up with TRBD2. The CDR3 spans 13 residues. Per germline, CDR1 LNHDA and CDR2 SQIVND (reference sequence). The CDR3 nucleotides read TGTACCAGTGCGGGACTAGCGGCAGAGACCCAGTACTTC. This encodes CTSAGLAAETQYF. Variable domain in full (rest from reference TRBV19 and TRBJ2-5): DGGITQSPKYLFRKEGQNVTLSCEQNLNHDAMYWYRQDPGQGLRLIYYSQIVNDFQKGDIAEGYSVSREKKESFPLTVTSAQKNPTAFYLCTSAGLAAETQYFGPGTRLLVL.

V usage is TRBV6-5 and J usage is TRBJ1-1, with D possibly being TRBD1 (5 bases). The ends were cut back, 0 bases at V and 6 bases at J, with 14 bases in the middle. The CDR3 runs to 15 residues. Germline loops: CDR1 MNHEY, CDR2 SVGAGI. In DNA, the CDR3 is TGTGCCAGCAGTTACTCGGGGGGGAAGATGGCTGAAGCTTTCTTT. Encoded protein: CASSYSGGKMAEAFF.

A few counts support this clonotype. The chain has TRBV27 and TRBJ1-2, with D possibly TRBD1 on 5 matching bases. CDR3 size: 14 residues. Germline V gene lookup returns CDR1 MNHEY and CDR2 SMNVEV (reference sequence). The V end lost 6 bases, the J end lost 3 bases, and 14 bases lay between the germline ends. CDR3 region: CASRDPLRDYGYTF. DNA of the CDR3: TGTGCCAGCAGGGACCCCCTCAGGGACTATGGCTACACCTTC.

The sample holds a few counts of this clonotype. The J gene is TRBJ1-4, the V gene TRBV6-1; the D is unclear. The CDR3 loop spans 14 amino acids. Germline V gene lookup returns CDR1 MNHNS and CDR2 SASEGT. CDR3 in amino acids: CATSDLRLREKLFF. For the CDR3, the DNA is TGTGCTACCAGTGATCTGAGACTACGTGAAAAACTGTTTTTT.

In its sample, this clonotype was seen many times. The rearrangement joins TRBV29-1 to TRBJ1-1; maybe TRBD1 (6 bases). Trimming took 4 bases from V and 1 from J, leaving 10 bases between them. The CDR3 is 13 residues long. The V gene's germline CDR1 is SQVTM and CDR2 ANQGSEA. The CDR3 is CSVVTGTNTEAFF. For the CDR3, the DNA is TGCAGCGTTGTAACAGGGACGAACACTGAAGCTTTCTTT.

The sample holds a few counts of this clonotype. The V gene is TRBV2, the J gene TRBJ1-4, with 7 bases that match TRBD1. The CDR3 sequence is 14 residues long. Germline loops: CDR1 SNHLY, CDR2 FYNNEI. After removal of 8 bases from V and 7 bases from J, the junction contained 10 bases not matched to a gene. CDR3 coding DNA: TGTGCCAGCGGGAACAGGGGTTCAGGTGAAAAACTGTTTTTT. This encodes CASGNRGSGEKLFF.

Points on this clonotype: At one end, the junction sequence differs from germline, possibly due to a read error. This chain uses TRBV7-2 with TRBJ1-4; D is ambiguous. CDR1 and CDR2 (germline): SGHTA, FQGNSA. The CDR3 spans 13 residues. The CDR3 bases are TGTGCCGGCAGCCCCCAGCGCCGCGGAGCGCTGTTTTTT. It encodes CAGSPQRRGALFF.

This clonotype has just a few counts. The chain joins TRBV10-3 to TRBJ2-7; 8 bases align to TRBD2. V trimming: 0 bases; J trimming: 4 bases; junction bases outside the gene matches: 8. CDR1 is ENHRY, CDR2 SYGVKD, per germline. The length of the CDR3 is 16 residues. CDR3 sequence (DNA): TGTGCCATCAGTGAGTCCATGAGTAGCGGGGCGTACGAGCAGTACTTC. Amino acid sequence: CAISESMSSGAYEQYF.

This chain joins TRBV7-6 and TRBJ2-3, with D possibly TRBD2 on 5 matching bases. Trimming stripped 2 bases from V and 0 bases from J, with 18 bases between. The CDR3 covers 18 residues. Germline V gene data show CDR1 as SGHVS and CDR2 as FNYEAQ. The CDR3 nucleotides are TGTGCCAGCAGCTTATCCCTAGCAGGATTTCCTAGCACAGATACGCAGTATTTT. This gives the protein CASSLSLAGFPSTDTQYF.

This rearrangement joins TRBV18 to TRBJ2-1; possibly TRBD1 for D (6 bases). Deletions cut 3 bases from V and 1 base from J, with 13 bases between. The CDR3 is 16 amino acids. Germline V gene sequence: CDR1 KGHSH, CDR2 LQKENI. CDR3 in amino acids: CASSPQGRGSYNEQFF. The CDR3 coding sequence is TGTGCCAGCTCACCCCAGGGGCGTGGATCCTACAATGAGCAGTTCTTC.

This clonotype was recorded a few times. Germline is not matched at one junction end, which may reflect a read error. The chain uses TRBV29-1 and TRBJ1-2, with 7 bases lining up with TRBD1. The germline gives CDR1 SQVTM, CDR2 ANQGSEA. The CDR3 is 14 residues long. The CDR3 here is CSVKEQGSSYGYTF. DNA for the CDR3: TGCAGCGTTAAAGAACAGGGGTCTAGCTATGGCTACACCTTC.

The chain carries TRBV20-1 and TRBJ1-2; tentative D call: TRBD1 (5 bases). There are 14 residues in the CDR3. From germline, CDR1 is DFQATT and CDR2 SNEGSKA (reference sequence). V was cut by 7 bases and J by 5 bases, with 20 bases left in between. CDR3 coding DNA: TGCAGTGGCGAACCTGGCGGGGGAGGGTATGGCTACACCTTC. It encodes CSGEPGGGGYGYTF.

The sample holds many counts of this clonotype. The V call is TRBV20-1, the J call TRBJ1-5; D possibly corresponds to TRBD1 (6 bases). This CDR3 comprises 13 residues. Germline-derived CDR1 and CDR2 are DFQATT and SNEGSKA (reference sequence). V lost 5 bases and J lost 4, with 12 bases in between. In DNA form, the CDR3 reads TGCAGTGCTCTTGGACAGTTTAATCAGCCCCAGCATTTT. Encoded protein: CSALGQFNQPQHF.

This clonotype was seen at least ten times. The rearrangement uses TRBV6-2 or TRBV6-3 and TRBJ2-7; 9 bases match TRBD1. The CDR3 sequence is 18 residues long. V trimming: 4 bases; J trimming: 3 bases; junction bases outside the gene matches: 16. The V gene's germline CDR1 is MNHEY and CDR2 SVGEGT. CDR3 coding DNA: TGTGCCAGCAGTTCCGGGACAGGGCGGTCGTCAGGATTCTACGAGCAGTACTTC. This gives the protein CASSSGTGRSSGFYEQYF.

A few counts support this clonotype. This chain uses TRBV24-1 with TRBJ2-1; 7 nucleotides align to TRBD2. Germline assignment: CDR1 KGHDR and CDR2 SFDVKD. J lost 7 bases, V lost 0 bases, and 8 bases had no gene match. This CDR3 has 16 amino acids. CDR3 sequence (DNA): TGTGCCACCAGTGATTTGACTGGCGGGGGAGGTAATGAGCAGTTCTTC. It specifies CATSDLTGGGGNEQFF.

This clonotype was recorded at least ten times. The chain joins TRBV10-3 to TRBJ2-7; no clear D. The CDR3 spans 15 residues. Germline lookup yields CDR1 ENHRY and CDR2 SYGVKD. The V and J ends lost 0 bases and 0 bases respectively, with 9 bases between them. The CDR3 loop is CAISESLGFSYEQYF. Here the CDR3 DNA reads TGTGCCATCAGTGAGTCGTTAGGGTTCTCCTACGAGCAGTACTTC.

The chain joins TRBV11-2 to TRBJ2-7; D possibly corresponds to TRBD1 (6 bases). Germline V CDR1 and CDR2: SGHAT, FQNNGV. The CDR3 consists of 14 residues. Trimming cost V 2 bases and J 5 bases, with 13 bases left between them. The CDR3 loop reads CASSLSTGSHEQYF. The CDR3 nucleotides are TGTGCCAGCAGCTTATCCACAGGGAGCCACGAGCAGTACTTC.

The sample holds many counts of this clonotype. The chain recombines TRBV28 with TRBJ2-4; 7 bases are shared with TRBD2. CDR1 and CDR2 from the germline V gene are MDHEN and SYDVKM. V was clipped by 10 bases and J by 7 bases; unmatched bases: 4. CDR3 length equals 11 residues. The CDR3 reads CATGGGNIQYF. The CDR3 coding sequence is TGTGCCACCGGGGGAGGGAACATTCAGTACTTC.

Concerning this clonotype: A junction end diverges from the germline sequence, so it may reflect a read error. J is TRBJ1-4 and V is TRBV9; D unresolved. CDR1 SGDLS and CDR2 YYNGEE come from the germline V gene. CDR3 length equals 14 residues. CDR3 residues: CAGSERTTNEKLFF. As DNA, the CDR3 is TGTGCCGGCAGCGAGAGAACAACTAATGAAAAACTGTTTTTT.

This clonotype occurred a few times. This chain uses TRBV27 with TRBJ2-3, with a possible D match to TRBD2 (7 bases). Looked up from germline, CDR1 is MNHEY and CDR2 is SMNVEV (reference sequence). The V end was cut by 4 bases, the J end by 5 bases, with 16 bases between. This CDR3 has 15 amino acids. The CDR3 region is CASSSPRGPGDTQYF. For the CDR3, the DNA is TGTGCCAGCAGTTCTCCGCGGGGGCCGGGAGATACGCAGTATTTT.